One TCR beta chain is described in this entry. These data come from a study of blood T cell repertoires in COVID-19. Study background: Samples of COVID-19 (acute and convalescent) were obtained from the United States, Italy and Spain. T cells, B-cell-depleted T cells, or PBMCs supplied cDNA or gDNA.

Authors' data handling: Amplification of reference gene primers was used by the study to estimate nucleated cell counts. Sequenced by immunoSEQ multiplex PCR; TCRdb stores in-frame clones only, minus some. Clone size and V and J calls were adopted from that table, with D and trimming inferred from the DNA. Found here are some 260,000 clones, approximately 81% of them singletons; the top ten hold 3.1%. Deletions cut 3 bases from V and 0 bases from J, with 12 bases between. This CDR3 has 15 residues. Germline CDR1 reads LNHDA; CDR2 reads SQIVND (reference sequence). The sample taken for sequencing was peripheral blood. This receptor was taken from a young woman with acute or convalescent COVID-19. The gene calls are TRBV19 and TRBJ2-7, with D unresolved. CDR3 sequence: CASSIRLVDSYEQYF. The CDR3 nucleotides are TGTGCCAGTAGTATTCGGCTAGTGGACTCCTACGAGCAGTACTTC.